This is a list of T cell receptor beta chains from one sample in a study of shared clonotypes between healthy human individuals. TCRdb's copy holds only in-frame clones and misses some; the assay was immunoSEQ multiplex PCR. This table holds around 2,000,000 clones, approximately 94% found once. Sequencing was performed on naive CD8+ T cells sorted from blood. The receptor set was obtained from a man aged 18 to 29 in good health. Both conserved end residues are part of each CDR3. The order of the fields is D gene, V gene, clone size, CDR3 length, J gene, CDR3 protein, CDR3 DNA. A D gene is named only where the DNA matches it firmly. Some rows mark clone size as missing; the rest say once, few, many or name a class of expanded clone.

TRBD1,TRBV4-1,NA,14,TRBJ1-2,CASSQQTGLGGYTF,TGCGCCAGCAGCCAACAGACAGGGTTAGGTGGCTACACCTTC
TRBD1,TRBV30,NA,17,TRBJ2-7,CAWSQGQVDHLSYEQYF,TGTGCCTGGAGCCAGGGACAGGTCGACCACCTCTCCTACGAGCAGTACTTC
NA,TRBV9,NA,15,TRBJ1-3,CASSVGGGPGNTIYF,TGTGCCAGCAGCGTAGGAGGAGGCCCTGGAAACACCATATATTTT
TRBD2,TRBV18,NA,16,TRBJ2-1,CASSPLAGVEYNEQFF,TGTGCCAGCTCACCACTAGCGGGAGTGGAGTACAATGAGCAGTTCTTC
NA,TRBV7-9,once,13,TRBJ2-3,CASSPASTDTQYF,TGTGCCAGCAGCCCCGCCAGCACAGATACGCAGTATTTT
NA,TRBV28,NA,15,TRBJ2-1,CASSLIGHLIDEQFF,TGTGCCAGCAGTTTAATTGGACACCTAATCGATGAGCAGTTCTTC
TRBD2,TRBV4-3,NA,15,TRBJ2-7,CASSQGTSGYYEQYF,TGCGCCAGCAGCCAAGGGACTAGCGGGTACTACGAGCAGTACTTC
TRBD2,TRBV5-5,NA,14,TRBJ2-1,CASSSAGSYNEQFF,TGTGCCAGCTCCTCAGCGGGGTCCTACAATGAGCAGTTCTTC
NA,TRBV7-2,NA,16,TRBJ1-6,CASSYGTPIMDSPLHF,TGTGCCAGCAGCTACGGGACTCCGATAATGGATTCACCCCTCCACTTT
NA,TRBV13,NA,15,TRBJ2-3,CASTQQGHGTDTQYF,TGTGCCAGCACCCAGCAGGGGCATGGCACAGATACGCAGTATTTT
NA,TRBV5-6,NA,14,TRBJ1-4,CASSSGLDPYQLFF,TGTGCCAGCAGCTCGGGTTTGGACCCCTATCAGCTGTTTTTT
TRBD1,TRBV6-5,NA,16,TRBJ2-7,CASSYSSGTGYSEQYF,TGTGCCAGCAGTTACTCATCCGGGACAGGGTACAGCGAGCAGTACTTC
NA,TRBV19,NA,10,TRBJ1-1,CASSAGVPFF,TGTGCCAGTAGTGCCGGAGTCCCTTTCTTT
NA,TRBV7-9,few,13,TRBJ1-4,CASSRTLNEKLFF,TGTGCCAGCAGCAGAACCCTTAATGAAAAACTGTTTTTT
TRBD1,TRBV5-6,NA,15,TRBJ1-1,CASSLEQGMNTEAFF,TGTGCCAGCAGCTTGGAACAGGGGATGAACACTGAAGCTTTCTTT
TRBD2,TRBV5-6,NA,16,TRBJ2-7,CASSSRTSLLSYEQYF,TGTGCCAGCAGCTCCCGGACTAGTCTACTCTCCTACGAGCAGTACTTC
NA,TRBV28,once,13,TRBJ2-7,CASSPLPGVEQYF,TGTGCCAGCAGTCCCCTTCCCGGGGTCGAGCAGTACTTC
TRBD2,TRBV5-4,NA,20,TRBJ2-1,CASSSRLAGAINPGYNEQFF,TGTGCCAGCAGCTCACGACTAGCGGGAGCGATTAATCCAGGGTACAATGAGCAGTTCTTC
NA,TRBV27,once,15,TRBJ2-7,CASSFLRDGAYEQYF,TGTGCCAGCAGTTTCCTCCGGGACGGAGCCTACGAGCAGTACTTC
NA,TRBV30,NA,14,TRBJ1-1,CAWSRGQVNTEAFF,TGTGCCTGGAGTAGGGGACAAGTGAACACTGAAGCTTTCTTT
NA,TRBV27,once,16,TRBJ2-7,CASSARLGAAAYEQYF,TGTGCCAGCAGTGCCCGACTTGGGGCAGCAGCGTACGAGCAGTACTTC
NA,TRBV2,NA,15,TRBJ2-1,CASRDNLESYNEQFF,TGTGCCAGCAGGGACAATCTGGAATCCTACAATGAGCAGTTCTTC
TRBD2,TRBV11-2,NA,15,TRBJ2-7,CASSWLAGGSYEQYF,TGTGCCAGCAGTTGGCTAGCGGGGGGAAGCTACGAGCAGTACTTC
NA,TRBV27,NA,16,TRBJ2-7,CASSPSLGVLSYEQYF,TGTGCCAGCAGTCCCTCCCTGGGGGTACTCTCCTACGAGCAGTACTTC
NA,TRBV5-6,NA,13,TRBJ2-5,CASRVSWQETQYF,TGTGCCAGCAGAGTTTCGTGGCAAGAGACCCAGTACTTC
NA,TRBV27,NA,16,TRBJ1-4,CASSFTARGGSEKLFF,TGTGCCAGCAGTTTTACCGCCAGGGGTGGGAGTGAGAAACTGTTTTTT
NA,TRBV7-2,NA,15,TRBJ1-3,CASSSGTSSGNTIYF,TGTGCCAGCAGCTCCGGGACAAGCTCTGGAAACACCATATATTTT
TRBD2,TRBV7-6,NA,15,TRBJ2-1,CASSYESGANNEQFF,TGTGCCAGCAGCTACGAAAGCGGGGCTAACAATGAGCAGTTCTTC
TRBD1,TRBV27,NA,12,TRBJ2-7,CASSITGDEQYF,TGTGCCAGCAGTATTACAGGGGACGAGCAGTACTTC
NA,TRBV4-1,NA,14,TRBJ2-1,CASSQASGLNEQFF,TGCGCCAGCAGCCAAGCGTCGGGCCTCAATGAGCAGTTCTTC